What follows are 14 T cell receptor beta chains derived from one specimen sequenced in a study of CD4+ T cells in melanoma. Sequencing was performed with immunoSEQ multiplex PCR; in TCRdb, only in-frame clones are kept and a portion is missing. Among about 15,000 clones listed, 60% to 80% were seen once. Source material: cells from a culture (not recorded whether cultured in vitro). These receptors came from a human donor with melanoma.

The genes are TRBV19 and TRBJ1-1; unclear D gene. In germline, CDR1 is LNHDA, CDR2 SQIVND (reference sequence). The CDR3 covers 14 residues. Trimming pared 0 bases from V and 5 bases from J, leaving 10 bases between. The CDR3 loop reads CASSIDHRGTEAFF. The CDR3 DNA is TGTGCCAGTAGTATAGATCACAGAGGGACTGAAGCTTTCTTT.

This clone appeared once. The V call is TRBV5-1, the J call TRBJ1-1, with D possibly matching TRBD1 (5 bases). V was clipped by 4 bases and J by 1 base, with 14 bases between them. The germline CDR1 and CDR2 sequences are SGHRS and YFSETQ. There are 15 residues in the CDR3. The CDR3 sequence: CASSLRTRENTEAFF. For the CDR3, the DNA is TGCGCCAGCAGCCTGCGGACACGGGAGAACACTGAAGCTTTCTTT.

This clone was counted between two and nine times. The rearrangement links TRBV6-5 to TRBJ1-6; D is undetermined. Germline values: CDR1 MNHEY, CDR2 SVGAGI. CDR3 length: 12 amino acids. Deletions cut 5 bases from V and 9 bases from J, with 8 bases between. The CDR3 region has the DNA TGTGCCAGCAGTACCCCCAGTTCACCCCTCCACTTT. As protein: CASSTPSSPLHF.

This clone was found a few times. The chain uses TRBV9 and TRBJ1-2; D is possibly TRBD1 (5 bases). The germline V gene encodes CDR1 SGDLS and CDR2 YYNGEE. V was trimmed by 0 bases and J by 2 bases, leaving 14 bases between them. This CDR3 is 16 amino acids long. CDR3 protein: CASSVAAGEWNYGYTF. CDR3 coding DNA: TGTGCCAGCAGCGTAGCTGCGGGGGAATGGAACTATGGCTACACCTTC.

This clone is labeled medium-sized. CDR3 sequence reads: CASSRGTGTANTEAFF. The CDR3 region has the DNA TGCGCCAGCAGCCGCGGGACCGGGACAGCGAACACTGAAGCTTTCTTT. The V and J genes are TRBV4-1 and TRBJ1-1, with 7 positions matching TRBD1. This CDR3 contains 16 residues. Germline trimming cut 4 bases from V and 1 base from J; bases unmatched to any gene: 9. CDR1 is MGHRA and CDR2 is YSYEKL in the germline V gene.

The rearrangement uses TRBV5-6 and TRBJ2-7; D remains unclear. Trimming pared 4 bases from V and 3 bases from J, leaving 5 bases between. The CDR3 is 11 amino acids. Germline CDR1 reads SGHDT; CDR2 reads YYEEEE. The CDR3 coding sequence is TGTGCCAGCAGCGGGCGCTACGAGCAGTACTTC. It translates to CASSGRYEQYF. Full variable domain (rest looked up from reference TRBV5-6 and TRBJ2-7): DAGVTQSPTHLIKTRGQQVTLRCSPKSGHDTVSWYQQALGQGPQFIFQYYEEEERQRGNFPDRFSGHQFPNYSSELNVNALLLGDSALYLCASSGRYEQYFGPGTRLTVT.

The sample holds a few counts of this clone. CDR3 nucleotide sequence: TGTGCCAGCAGCTCGGACAGGGTCGGTCAGCCCCAGCATTTT. Residues: CASSSDRVGQPQHF. This chain links TRBV5-4 with TRBJ1-5; TRBD1 matches 8 bases. Germline loops: CDR1 SGHNT, CDR2 YYREEE (reference sequence). The CDR3 totals 14 residues. V lost 3 bases and J lost 6; bases outside the gene matches: 5.

The CDR3 sequence is CASSLEGLRDTQYF. The CDR3 DNA is TGCGCCAGCAGCTTGGAGGGGTTGAGGGATACGCAGTATTTT. This chain links TRBV5-1 with TRBJ2-3, with a tentative D call TRBD1 (5 bases). CDR3 length: 14 residues. The V end lost 0 bases, the J end lost 6 bases, and 11 bases lay between the germline ends. Germline CDR1 and CDR2: SGHRS and YFSETQ.

This clone has just a few counts. The chain combines TRBV27 with TRBJ1-6; 7 bases line up with TRBD1. Losses at the gene ends were 5 bases for V and 8 bases for J; bases not matched to a gene: 6. The length of the CDR3 is 14 residues. Germline V gives CDR1 MNHEY, CDR2 SMNVEV (reference sequence). CDR3 sequence: CASSMGQLYSPLHF. The CDR3 DNA sequence: TGTGCCAGCAGTATGGGACAGTTGTATTCACCCCTCCACTTT.

The chain links TRBV5-4 to TRBJ2-1; possible D gene TRBD2, 5 bases. The CDR3 is 16 amino acids. V was cut by 3 bases and J by 2 bases, with 15 bases left in between. Germline loops: CDR1 SGHNT, CDR2 YYREEE (reference sequence). The CDR3 loop is CASSSSPEGPYNEQFF. The CDR3 DNA sequence: TGTGCCAGCAGCTCATCCCCAGAGGGCCCCTACAATGAGCAGTTCTTC.

The rearrangement joins TRBV7-9 to TRBJ1-4; D is perhaps TRBD1 (5 bases). This CDR3 comprises 13 residues. Germline CDR1 is SEHNR and CDR2 is FQNEAQ (reference sequence). V lost 3 bases, J lost 5 bases, and 7 bases lay in between. This chain's CDR3 is CASSFGGNEKLFF. The CDR3 coding sequence is TGTGCCAGCAGCTTTGGGGGGAATGAAAAACTGTTTTTT.

This clone has a handful of counts. The rearrangement uses TRBV19 and TRBJ1-4; the D gene is possibly TRBD1 (5 bases). Trimming cost V 5 bases and J 6 bases, with 13 bases left between them. Germline V gene lookup returns CDR1 LNHDA and CDR2 SQIVND (reference sequence). The CDR3 has 14 residues. As DNA, the CDR3 is TGTGCCAGTAGTGCCACAGGTGGGGATGAAAAACTGTTTTTT. Its translation: CASSATGGDEKLFF.

J is TRBJ1-1 and V is TRBV29-1; D call uncertain. The CDR3 runs to 13 residues. Germline assignment: CDR1 SQVTM and CDR2 ANQGSEA. Trimming took off 3 bases at V and 1 base at J, with 9 bases between the two ends. CDR3 in amino acids: CSVDLRRNTEAFF. For the CDR3, the DNA is TGCAGCGTTGACCTCCGACGGAACACTGAAGCTTTCTTT.

The CDR3 nucleotides are TGTGCCAGCAGTTACGCCGGGGGAGGGGAGACCCAGTACTTC. It codes for CASSYAGGGETQYF. The V and J genes are TRBV6-5 and TRBJ2-5, with TRBD2 matching 7 bases. Looked up from germline, CDR1 is MNHEY and CDR2 is SVGAGI. Losses at the gene ends were 2 bases for V and 5 bases for J; bases not matched to a gene: 5. The CDR3 spans 14 residues.